This T cell receptor (beta chain) was retrieved from a study of T-cell memory formation after mild COVID-19. For the study at large: The study found TCR clusters largely donor specific.

Study results and limitations: Some SARS-CoV-2-responding clones were already detected in memory before infection. CD8+ contracting clones occupied EMRA, while CD4+ ones occupied mainly CM and EM.

MiXCR was run by TCRdb on the 5' RACE reads, yielding one entry per CDR3 protein. The table lists a few hundred thousand distinct CDR3 sequences, under 20% of them singletons. From germline, CDR1 is LGHNA and CDR2 YSLEER. Trimming removed 0 bases from V and 3 bases from J, with 13 bases in between. This CDR3 is built from 16 residues. Concerning this clonotype: Antigen specificity is unknown.

The TCR sequence derives from a man in his late teens or twenties who had mild COVID-19 (a few samples of this study predate the infection). Cell type and time point are not known. The chain recombines TRBV4-3 with TRBJ2-3; D might be TRBD1 or TRBD2, each matching 5 bases. Sequencing was performed on PBMCs or a T cell subset sorted from them (not recorded which). CDR3 nucleotide sequence: TGCGCCAGCAGCCAAGAGGGGGTCGGGTTTACAGATACGCAGTATTTT. Translation gives CASSQEGVGFTDTQYF.